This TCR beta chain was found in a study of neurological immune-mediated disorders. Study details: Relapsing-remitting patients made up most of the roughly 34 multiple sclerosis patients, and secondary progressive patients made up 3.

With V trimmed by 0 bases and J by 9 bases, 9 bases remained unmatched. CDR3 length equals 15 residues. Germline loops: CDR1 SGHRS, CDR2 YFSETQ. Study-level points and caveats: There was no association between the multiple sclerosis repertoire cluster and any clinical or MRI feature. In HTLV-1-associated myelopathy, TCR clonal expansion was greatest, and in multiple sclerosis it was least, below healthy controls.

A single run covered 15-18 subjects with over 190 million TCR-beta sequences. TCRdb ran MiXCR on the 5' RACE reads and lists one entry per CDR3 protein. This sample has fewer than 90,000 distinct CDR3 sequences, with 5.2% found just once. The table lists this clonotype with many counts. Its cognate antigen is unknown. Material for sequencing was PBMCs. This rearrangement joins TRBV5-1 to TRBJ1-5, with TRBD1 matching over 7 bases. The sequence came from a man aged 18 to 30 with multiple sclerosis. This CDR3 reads CASSLDGTVYWPQHF. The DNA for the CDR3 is TGCGCCAGCAGCTTGGACGGGACAGTTTATTGGCCCCAGCATTTT. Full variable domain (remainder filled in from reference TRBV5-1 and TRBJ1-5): KAGVTQTPRYLIKTRGQQVTLSCSPISGHRSVSWYQQTPGQGLQFLFEYFSETQRNKGNFPGRFSGRQFSNSRSEMNVSTLELGDSALYLCASSLDGTVYWPQHFGDGTRLSIL.